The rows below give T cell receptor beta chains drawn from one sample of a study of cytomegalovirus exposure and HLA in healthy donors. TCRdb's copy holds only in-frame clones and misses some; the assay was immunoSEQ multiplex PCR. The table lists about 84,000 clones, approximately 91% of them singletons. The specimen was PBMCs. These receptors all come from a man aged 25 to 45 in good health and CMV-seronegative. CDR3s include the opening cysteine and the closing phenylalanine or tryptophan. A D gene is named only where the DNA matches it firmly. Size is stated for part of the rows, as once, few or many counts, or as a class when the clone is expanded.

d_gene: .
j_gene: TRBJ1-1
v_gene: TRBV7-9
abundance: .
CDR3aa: CASSLAQGLNTEAFF
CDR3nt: TGTGCCAGCAGCTTAGCCCAGGGCTTGAACACTGAAGCTTTCTTT

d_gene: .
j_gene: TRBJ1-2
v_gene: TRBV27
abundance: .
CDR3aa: CASRPDRFYGYTF
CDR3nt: TGTGCCAGCAGACCGGACAGATTCTATGGCTACACCTTC

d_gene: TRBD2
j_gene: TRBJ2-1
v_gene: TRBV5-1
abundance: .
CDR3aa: CASSLLRASGNNEQFF
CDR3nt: TGCGCCAGCAGCCTTCTCAGAGCTAGCGGGAACAATGAGCAGTTCTTC

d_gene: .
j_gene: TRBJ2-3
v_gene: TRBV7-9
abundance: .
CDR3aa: CASSPEGDTQYF
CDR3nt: TGTGCCAGCAGCCCCGAGGGTGATACGCAGTATTTT

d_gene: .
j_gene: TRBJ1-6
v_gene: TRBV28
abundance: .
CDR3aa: CASSHRGDGYNSPLHF
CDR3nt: TGTGCCAGCAGCCACCGGGGAGACGGTTATAATTCACCCCTCCACTTT

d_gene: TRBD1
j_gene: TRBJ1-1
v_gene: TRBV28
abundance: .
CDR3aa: CASTSGGTGSAFF
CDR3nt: TGTGCCAGCACCTCGGGCGGGACAGGTTCGGCTTTCTTT

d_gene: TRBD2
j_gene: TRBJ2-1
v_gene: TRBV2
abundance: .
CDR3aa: CASRGLAGEYEQFF
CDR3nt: TGTGCCAGCCGAGGACTAGCGGGAGAGTATGAGCAGTTCTTC

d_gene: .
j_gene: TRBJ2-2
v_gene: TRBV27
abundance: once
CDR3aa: CASSNTGELFF
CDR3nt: TGTGCCAGCTCAAACACCGGGGAGCTGTTTTTT

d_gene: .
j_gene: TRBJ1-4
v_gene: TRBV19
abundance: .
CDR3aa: CASSIDRDSKLFF
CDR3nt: TGTGCCAGTAGTATAGATCGAGACAGCAAACTGTTTTTT

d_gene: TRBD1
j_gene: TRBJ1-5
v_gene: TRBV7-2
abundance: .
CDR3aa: CASSLEGAKGYQPQHF
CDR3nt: TGTGCCAGCAGCTTAGAGGGGGCGAAAGGGTATCAGCCCCAGCATTTT

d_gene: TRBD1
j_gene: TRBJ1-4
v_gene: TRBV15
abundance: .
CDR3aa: CATTLDRGNEKLFF
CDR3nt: TGTGCCACAACGCTTGACAGGGGTAATGAAAAACTGTTTTTT

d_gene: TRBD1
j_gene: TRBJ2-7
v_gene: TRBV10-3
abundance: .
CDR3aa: CAIRSGTGVYEQYF
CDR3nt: TGTGCCATCAGGTCCGGGACAGGGGTCTACGAGCAGTACTTC

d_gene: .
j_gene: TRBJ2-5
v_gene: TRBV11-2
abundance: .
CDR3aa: CASSPHLGETQYF
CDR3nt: TGTGCCAGCAGCCCCCACCTCGGGGAGACCCAGTACTTC